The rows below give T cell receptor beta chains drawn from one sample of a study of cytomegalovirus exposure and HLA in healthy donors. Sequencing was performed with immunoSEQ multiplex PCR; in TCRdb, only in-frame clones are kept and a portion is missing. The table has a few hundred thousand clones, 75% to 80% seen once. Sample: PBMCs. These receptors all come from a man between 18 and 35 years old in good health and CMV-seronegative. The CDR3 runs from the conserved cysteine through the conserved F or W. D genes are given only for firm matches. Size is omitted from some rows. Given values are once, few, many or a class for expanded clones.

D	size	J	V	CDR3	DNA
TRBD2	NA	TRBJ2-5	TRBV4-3	CASSQEPSGAPRETQYF	TGCGCCAGCAGCCAAGAGCCTAGCGGGGCACCTCGAGAGACCCAGTACTTC
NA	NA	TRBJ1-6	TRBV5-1	CASSPSDSMDSPLHF	TGCGCCAGCAGCCCATCCGACAGTATGGATTCACCCCTCCACTTT
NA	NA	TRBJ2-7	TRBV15	CATSRDRQDYEQYF	TGTGCCACCAGCAGAGATAGACAAGACTACGAGCAGTACTTC
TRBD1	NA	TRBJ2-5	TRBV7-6	CASSSFPGQLRETQYF	TGTGCCAGCAGCTCCTTTCCGGGACAGCTTCGAGAGACCCAGTACTTC
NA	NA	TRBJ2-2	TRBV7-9	CASSILRQNTGELFF	TGTGCCAGCAGCATTCTGCGGCAGAACACCGGGGAGCTGTTTTTT
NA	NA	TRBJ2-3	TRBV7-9	CSSSSLTDTQYF	TGTTCCAGCAGCTCCCTAACAGATACGCAGTATTTT
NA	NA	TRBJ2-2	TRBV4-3	CASSQVLDTANTGELFF	TGCGCCAGCAGCCAAGTTCTGGACACGGCGAACACCGGGGAGCTGTTTTTT
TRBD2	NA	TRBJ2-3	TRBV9	CASSVRGGSADTQYF	TGTGCCAGCAGCGTCCGGGGGGGCTCAGCAGATACGCAGTATTTT
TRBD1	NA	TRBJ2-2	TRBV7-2	CASSLVGTGRTGELFF	TGTGCCAGCAGCTTAGTGGGGACAGGGCGAACCGGGGAGCTGTTTTTT
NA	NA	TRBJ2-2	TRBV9	CASSARGLTGELFF	TGTGCCAGCAGCGCCCGAGGTCTGACCGGGGAGCTGTTTTTT
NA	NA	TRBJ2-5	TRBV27	CASSTGYQETQYF	TGTGCCAGCAGTACAGGGTACCAAGAGACCCAGTACTTC
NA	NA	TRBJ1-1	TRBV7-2	CASSLQGFRNTEAFF	TGTGCCAGCAGCTTACAGGGCTTCAGGAACACTGAAGCTTTCTTT
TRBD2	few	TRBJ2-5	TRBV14	CASSQAGTRGETQYF	TGTGCCAGCAGCCAAGCCGGGACTAGGGGAGAGACCCAGTACTTC
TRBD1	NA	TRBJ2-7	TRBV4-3	CASSQDPPGPAGTGNEDEQYF	TGCGCCAGCAGCCAAGATCCCCCAGGGCCGGCCGGGACAGGGAACGAAGACGAGCAGTACTTC
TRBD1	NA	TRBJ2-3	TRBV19	CASSSQGDDTQYF	TGTGCCAGTAGTTCACAGGGGGACGATACGCAGTATTTT
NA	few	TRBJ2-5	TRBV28	CASSPWTTETQYF	TGTGCCAGCAGTCCCTGGACAACCGAGACCCAGTACTTC
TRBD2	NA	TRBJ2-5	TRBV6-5	CASSFTTSGSETQYF	TGTGCCAGCAGTTTCACGACTAGCGGGAGCGAGACCCAGTACTTC
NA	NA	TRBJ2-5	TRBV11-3	CASSLAVGVLGETQYF	TGTGCCAGCAGCTTAGCGGTCGGGGTCTTAGGGGAGACCCAGTACTTC
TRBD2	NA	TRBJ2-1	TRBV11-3	CASSPRSTSGGAYEQFF	TGTGCCAGCAGCCCCCGGTCGACTAGCGGGGGGGCCTATGAGCAGTTCTTC
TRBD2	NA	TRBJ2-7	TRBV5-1	CASSPGAGAVGYEQYF	TGCGCCAGCAGCCCGGGAGCGGGGGCTGTGGGCTACGAGCAGTACTTC
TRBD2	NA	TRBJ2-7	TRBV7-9	CSSSLWGGLAGDRGYEQYF	TGTTCCAGCAGCTTGTGGGGGGGGCTAGCGGGAGATCGGGGCTACGAGCAGTACTTC
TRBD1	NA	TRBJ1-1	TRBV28	CASSLWGTGWNTEAFF	TGTGCCAGCAGTTTATGGGGGACAGGGTGGAACACTGAAGCTTTCTTT
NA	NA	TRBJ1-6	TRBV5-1	CASSLVGGDNSPLHF	TGCGCCAGCAGCTTGGTGGGAGGGGATAATTCACCCCTCCACTTT
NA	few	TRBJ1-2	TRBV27	CASSAGADGYTF	TGTGCCAGCAGTGCGGGGGCGGATGGCTACACCTTC
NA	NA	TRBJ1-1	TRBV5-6	CASSWEGVAFF	TGTGCCAGCAGCTGGGAGGGGGTAGCTTTCTTT
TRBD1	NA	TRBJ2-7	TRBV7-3	CASSLQQGGEQYF	TGTGCCAGCAGCTTACAACAGGGGGGCGAGCAGTACTTC
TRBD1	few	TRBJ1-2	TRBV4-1	CASSQGLRGTEINYGYTF	TGCGCCAGCAGCCAAGGCCTCAGGGGGACAGAGATTAACTATGGCTACACCTTC
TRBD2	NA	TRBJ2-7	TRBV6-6	CASSSRGVPGPYEQYF	TGTGCCAGCAGTTCACGGGGGGTTCCCGGGCCCTACGAGCAGTACTTC
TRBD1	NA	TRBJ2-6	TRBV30	CAWSFGDRSSGANVLTF	TGTGCCTGGAGTTTCGGGGACAGATCTTCTGGGGCCAACGTCCTGACTTTC
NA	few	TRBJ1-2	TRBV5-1	CASSVPREQGGYTF	TGCGCCAGCAGCGTGCCCAGGGAACAAGGTGGCTACACCTTC
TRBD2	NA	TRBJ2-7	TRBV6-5	CASSYGGPSGTYEQYF	TGTGCCAGCAGTTACGGCGGGCCTAGCGGGACCTACGAGCAGTACTTC
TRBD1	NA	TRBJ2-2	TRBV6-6	CASIDRGRNTGELFF	TGTGCCAGCATAGACAGGGGGCGCAACACCGGGGAGCTGTTTTTT
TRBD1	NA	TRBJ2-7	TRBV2	CASSERQGVGEQYF	TGTGCCAGCAGTGAAAGGCAGGGGGTGGGCGAGCAGTACTTC
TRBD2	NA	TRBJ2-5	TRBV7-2	CASSSGLAGGRGTQYF	TGTGCCAGCAGCTCGGGACTAGCGGGGGGTCGGGGGACCCAGTACTTC
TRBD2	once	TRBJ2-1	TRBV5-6	CASSLGEGNEQFF	TGTGCCAGCAGCTTGGGGGAGGGCAATGAGCAGTTCTTC
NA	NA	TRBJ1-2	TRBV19	CASSTPTVYGYTF	TGTGCCAGTAGTACCCCAACAGTCTATGGCTACACCTTC
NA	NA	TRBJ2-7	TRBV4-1	CASSPSQGTYEQYF	TGCGCCAGCAGCCCTTCTCAGGGAACCTACGAGCAGTACTTC
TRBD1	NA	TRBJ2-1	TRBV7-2	CASSLAGQENEQFF	TGTGCCAGCAGCTTAGCGGGACAGGAAAATGAGCAGTTCTTC
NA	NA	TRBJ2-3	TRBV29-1	CSVVSVLGGDGADTQYF	TGCAGCGTCGTGAGTGTGTTGGGGGGTGATGGAGCAGATACGCAGTATTTT
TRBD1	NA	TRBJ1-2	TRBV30	CAWSVTGTGVNFNYGYTF	TGTGCCTGGAGTGTCACCGGGACAGGGGTCAATTTTAACTATGGCTACACCTTC
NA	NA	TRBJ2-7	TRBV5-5	CASSLLPPYEQYF	TGTGCCAGCAGCTTGCTTCCCCCCTACGAGCAGTACTTC
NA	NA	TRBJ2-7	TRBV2	CASYAGRQYEQYF	TGTGCCAGCTATGCAGGGCGCCAATACGAGCAGTACTTC
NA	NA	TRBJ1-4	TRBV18	CASSPMALTGKGEKLFF	TGTGCCAGCTCACCAATGGCGTTAACAGGAAAAGGGGAAAAACTGTTTTTT
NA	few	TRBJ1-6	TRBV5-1	CASSGGSNSPLHF	TGCGCCAGCAGCGGGGGGTCGAATTCACCCCTCCACTTT
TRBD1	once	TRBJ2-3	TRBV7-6	CASSLVASGQQRTDTQYF	TGTGCCAGCAGCTTAGTAGCCTCGGGACAGCAAAGGACAGATACGCAGTATTTT
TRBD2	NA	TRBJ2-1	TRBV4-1	CASSQGHGRAPDEQFF	TGCGCCAGCAGCCAAGGACACGGGAGGGCCCCGGATGAGCAGTTCTTC
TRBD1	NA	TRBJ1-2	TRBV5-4	CASSSSGTGGPYGYTF	TGTGCCAGCAGCTCAAGTGGGACAGGGGGACCTTATGGCTACACCTTC
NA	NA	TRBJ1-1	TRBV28	CASSLLAAEAFF	TGTGCCAGCAGTTTACTGGCAGCTGAAGCTTTCTTT
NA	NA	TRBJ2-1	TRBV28	CASSLYWLASYNEQFF	TGTGCCAGCAGTTTATATTGGCTAGCGTCTTACAATGAGCAGTTCTTC
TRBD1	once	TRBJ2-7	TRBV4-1	CASSPLPGQGPYEQYF	TGCGCCAGCAGCCCACTGCCGGGACAGGGTCCCTACGAGCAGTACTTC
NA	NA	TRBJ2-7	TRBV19	CASSITGPTYEQYF	TGTGCCAGTAGTATAACGGGTCCAACCTACGAGCAGTACTTC
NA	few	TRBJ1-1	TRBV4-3	CASSPRQINTEAFF	TGCGCCAGCAGCCCGAGACAAATAAACACTGAAGCTTTCTTT
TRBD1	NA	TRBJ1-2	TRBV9	CASSVAGTGEGYTF	TGTGCCAGCAGCGTAGCCGGGACAGGGGAGGGCTACACCTTC
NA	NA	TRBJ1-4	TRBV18	CASSPPSGPGTEKLFF	TGTGCCAGCTCACCACCGTCAGGTCCGGGGACAGAAAAACTGTTTTTT
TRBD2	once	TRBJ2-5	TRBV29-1	CSVGRGVQETQYF	TGCAGCGTTGGGCGGGGGGTCCAAGAGACCCAGTACTTC